This is a list of T cell receptor beta chains from one sample in a study of T cells after yellow fever vaccination. Each CDR3 protein is one row after TCRdb ran MiXCR on the 5' RACE reads. This sample has 250,000 to 400,000 distinct CDR3 sequences, with 4.1% found just once. This sample comprised PBMCs, obtained 5 days after the yellow fever booster vaccination. The receptor source for this set is a man between 18 and 35 years old who received the YFV17D yellow fever vaccine. Each CDR3 is given with its conserved first and last residue. The order of the fields is clone size, V gene, CDR3 length, J gene, D gene, CDR3 DNA, CDR3 protein. A D gene is named only where the DNA matches it firmly. Clone size is shown for a subset of rows, as once, few, many or a class of expanded clone.

many	TRBV7-6	15	TRBJ2-7	NA	TGTGCCAGCAGCTCGATTACAGGGAGCTCCTACGAGCAGTACTTC	CASSSITGSSYEQYF
many	TRBV15	16	TRBJ2-5	NA	TGTGCCACCAGCACCAGACTAGAAATTTTACAAGAGACCCAGTACTTC	CATSTRLEILQETQYF
few	TRBV5-5	15	TRBJ2-3	NA	TGTGCCAGCAGCTTGGACCGGGGGAAGACAGATACGCAGTATTTT	CASSLDRGKTDTQYF
NA	TRBV6-6	13	TRBJ1-6	NA	TGTGCCAGCAGTTTCCTACAGGATTCACCCCTCCACTTT	CASSFLQDSPLHF
many	TRBV6-5	14	TRBJ2-5	TRBD1	TGTGCCACCCGCAGGGGGTCAGTTCGAGAGACCCAGTACTTC	CATRRGSVRETQYF
NA	TRBV30	15	TRBJ1-2	NA	TGTGCCTGGAGTGTACGGCTTCGGGGGATGAATGGCTACACCTTC	CAWSVRLRGMNGYTF
many	TRBV18	15	TRBJ2-3	TRBD2	TGTGCCAGCTCACCAGGCGCGGGGGGGTCAGATACGCAGTATTTT	CASSPGAGGSDTQYF
NA	TRBV18	14	TRBJ1-6	NA	TGTGCCAGCTTGCCGACGGGGTCAAGTTCACCCCTCCACTTT	CASLPTGSSSPLHF
NA	TRBV3-2	15	TRBJ1-6	NA	TGTGCCAGCAGCCAAGCCCGCAGGGGGTATTCACCCCTCCACTTT	CASSQARRGYSPLHF
NA	TRBV4-1	17	TRBJ2-2	NA	TGCGCCAGCAGCCATCGTCCACTAGACGGGAACACCGGGGAGCTGTTTTTT	CASSHRPLDGNTGELFF
many	TRBV3-1	16	TRBJ2-1	TRBD1	TGTGCCAGCAGCCCCTCGACAGGGGTCGCCGGAAATGAGCAGTTCTTC	CASSPSTGVAGNEQFF